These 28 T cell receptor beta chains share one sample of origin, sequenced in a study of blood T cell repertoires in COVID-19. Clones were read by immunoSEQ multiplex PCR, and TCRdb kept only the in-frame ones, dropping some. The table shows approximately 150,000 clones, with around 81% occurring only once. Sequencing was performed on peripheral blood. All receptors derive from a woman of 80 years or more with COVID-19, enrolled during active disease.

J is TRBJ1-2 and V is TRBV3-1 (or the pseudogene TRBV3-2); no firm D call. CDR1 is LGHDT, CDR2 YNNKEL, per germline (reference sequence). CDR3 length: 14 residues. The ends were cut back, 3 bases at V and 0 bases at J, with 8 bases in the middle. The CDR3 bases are TGTGCCAGCAGCCAGATAGCGACTAACTATGGCTACACCTTC. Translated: CASSQIATNYGYTF.

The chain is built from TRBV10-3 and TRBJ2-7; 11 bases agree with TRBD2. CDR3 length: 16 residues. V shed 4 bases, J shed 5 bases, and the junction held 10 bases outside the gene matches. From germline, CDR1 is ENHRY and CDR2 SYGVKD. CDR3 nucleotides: TGTGCCATCAGTGGGAGCTGGCTAGCGGGAGGCCACGAGCAGTACTTC. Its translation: CAISGSWLAGGHEQYF.

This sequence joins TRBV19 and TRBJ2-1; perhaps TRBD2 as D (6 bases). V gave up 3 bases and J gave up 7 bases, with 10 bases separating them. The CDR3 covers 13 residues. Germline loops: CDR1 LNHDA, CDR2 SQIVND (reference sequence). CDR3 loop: CASSMIGRNEQFF. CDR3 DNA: TGTGCCAGTAGTATGATTGGGAGGAATGAGCAGTTCTTC.

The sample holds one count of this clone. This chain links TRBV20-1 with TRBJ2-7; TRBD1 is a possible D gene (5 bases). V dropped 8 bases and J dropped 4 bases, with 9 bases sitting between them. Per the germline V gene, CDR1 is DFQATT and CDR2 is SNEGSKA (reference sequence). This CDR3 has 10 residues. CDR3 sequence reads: CSPRQYEQYF. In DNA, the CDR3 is TGCAGTCCCAGACAGTACGAGCAGTACTTC.

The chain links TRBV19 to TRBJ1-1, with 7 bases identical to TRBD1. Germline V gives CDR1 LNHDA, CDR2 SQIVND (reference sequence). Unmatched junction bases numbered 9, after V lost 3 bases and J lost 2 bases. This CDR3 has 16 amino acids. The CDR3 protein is CASSISLRQGNTEAFF. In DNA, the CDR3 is TGTGCCAGTAGTATCTCCCTTCGACAGGGAAACACTGAAGCTTTCTTT.

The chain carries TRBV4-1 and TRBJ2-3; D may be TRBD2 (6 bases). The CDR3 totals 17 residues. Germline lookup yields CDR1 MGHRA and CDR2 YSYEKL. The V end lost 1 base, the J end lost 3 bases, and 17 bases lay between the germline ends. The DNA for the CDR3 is TGCGCCAGCAGCCAAGCTGGTGTTCGCGGGATGACAGATACGCAGTATTTT. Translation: CASSQAGVRGMTDTQYF.

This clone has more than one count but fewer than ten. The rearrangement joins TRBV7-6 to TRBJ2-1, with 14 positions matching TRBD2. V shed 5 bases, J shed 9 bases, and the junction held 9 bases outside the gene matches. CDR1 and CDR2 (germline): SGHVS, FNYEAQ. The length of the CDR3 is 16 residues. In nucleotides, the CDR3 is TGTGCCAGCAGCCCCCTCGGGACTAGCGGGGGAAGTGAGCAGTTCTTC. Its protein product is CASSPLGTSGGSEQFF.

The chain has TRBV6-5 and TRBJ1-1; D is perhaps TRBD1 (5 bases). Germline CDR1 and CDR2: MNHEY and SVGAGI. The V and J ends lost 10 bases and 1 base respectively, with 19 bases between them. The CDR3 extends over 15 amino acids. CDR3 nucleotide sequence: TGTGCCACAAAAACCGGGACCGGGGGGAACACTGAAGCTTTCTTT. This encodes CATKTGTGGNTEAFF.

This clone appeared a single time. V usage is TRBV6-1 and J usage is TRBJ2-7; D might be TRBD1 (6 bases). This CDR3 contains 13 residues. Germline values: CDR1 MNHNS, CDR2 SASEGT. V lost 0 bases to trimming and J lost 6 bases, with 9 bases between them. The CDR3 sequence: CASSEAGRGEQYF. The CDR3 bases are TGTGCCAGCAGTGAAGCGGGCAGGGGCGAGCAGTACTTC.

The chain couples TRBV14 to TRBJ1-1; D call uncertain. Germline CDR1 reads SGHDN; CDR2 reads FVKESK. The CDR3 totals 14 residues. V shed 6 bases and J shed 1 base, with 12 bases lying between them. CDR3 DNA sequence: TGTGCCAGCAGAGGAGGACTCCCGAACACTGAAGCTTTCTTT. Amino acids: CASRGGLPNTEAFF.

The CDR3 protein is CASSFQGLAGEQYF. Here the CDR3 DNA reads TGTGCCAGCAGCTTCCAAGGACTAGCAGGCGAGCAGTACTTC. The chain employs TRBV5-4 and TRBJ2-7; 8 bases align to TRBD2. Germline V gene data show CDR1 as SGHNT and CDR2 as YYREEE (reference sequence). The CDR3 extends over 14 amino acids. V lost 2 bases, J lost 6 bases, and 7 bases stayed unmatched.

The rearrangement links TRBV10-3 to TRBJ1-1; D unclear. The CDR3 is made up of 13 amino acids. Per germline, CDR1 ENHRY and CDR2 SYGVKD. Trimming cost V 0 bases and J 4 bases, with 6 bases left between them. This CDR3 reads CAISESTRTEAFF. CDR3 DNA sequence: TGTGCCATCAGTGAGTCGACTCGCACTGAAGCTTTCTTT.

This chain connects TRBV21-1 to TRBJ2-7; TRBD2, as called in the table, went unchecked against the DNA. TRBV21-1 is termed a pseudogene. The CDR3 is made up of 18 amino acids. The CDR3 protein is CASSKEPHLAGTTYEQYF. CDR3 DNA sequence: TGTGCCAGCAGCAAAGAGCCCCACCTAGCAGGAACAACCTACGAGCAGTACTTC.

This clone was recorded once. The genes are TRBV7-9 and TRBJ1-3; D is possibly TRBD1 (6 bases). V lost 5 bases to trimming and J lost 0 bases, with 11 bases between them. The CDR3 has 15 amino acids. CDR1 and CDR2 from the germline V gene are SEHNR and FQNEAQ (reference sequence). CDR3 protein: CASSRGQPSGNTIYF. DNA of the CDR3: TGTGCCAGCAGCCGTGGACAGCCCTCTGGAAACACCATATATTTT.

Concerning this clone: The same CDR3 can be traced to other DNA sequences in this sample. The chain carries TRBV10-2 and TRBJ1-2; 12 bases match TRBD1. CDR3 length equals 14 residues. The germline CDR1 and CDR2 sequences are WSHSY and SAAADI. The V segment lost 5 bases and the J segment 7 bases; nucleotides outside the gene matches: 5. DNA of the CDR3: TGCGCCAGCAGTCCGGGACAGGGGGCAGGTGGCTACACCTTC. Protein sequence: CASSPGQGAGGYTF.

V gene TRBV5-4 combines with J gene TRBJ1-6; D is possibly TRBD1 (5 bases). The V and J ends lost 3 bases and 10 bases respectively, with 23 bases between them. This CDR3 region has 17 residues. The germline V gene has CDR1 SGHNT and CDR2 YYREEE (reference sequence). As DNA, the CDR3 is TGTGCCAGCAGCTCACCCCCAGGGTCCCAACTTGGCTCACCCCTCCACTTT. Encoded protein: CASSSPPGSQLGSPLHF.

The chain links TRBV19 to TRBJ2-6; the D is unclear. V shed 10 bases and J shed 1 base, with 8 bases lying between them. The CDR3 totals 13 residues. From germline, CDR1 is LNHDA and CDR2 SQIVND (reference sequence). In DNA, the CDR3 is TGTGCCACCCGTGTGTCTGGGGCCAACGTCCTGACTTTC. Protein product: CATRVSGANVLTF.

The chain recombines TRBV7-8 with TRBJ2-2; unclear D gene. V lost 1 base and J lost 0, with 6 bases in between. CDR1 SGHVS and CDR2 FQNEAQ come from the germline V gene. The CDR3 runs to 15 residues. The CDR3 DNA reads TGTGCCAGCAGCTTAGGACAAGCGAACACCGGGGAGCTGTTTTTT. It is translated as CASSLGQANTGELFF.

The CDR3 reads CASSRDRGGEAFF. The CDR3 nucleotides are TGTGCCAGCAGCCGGGACCGAGGGGGAGAAGCTTTCTTT. The chain is built from TRBV2 and TRBJ1-1; TRBD1 might be the D (6 bases). Germline CDR1 is SNHLY and CDR2 is FYNNEI. The CDR3 runs 13 residues. Trimming left V 6 bases short and J 8 bases short, with 16 bases between.

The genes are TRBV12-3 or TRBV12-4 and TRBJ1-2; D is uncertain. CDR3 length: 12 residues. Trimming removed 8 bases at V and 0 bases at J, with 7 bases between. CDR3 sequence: CASGLSNYGYTF. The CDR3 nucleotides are TGTGCCAGCGGACTCTCTAACTATGGCTACACCTTC.

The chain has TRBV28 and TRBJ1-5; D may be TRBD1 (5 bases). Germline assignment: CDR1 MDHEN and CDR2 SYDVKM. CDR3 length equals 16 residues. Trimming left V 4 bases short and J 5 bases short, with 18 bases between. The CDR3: CASSSRTPTHYQPQHF. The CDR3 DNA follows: TGTGCCAGCAGTTCGCGGACACCAACGCACTATCAGCCCCAGCATTTT.

The CDR3 reads CASSLTGNEQYF. The CDR3, as DNA: TGCGCCAGCAGCCTGACAGGGAACGAGCAGTACTTC. The chain recombines TRBV5-1 with TRBJ2-7; 7 bases agree with TRBD1. The CDR3 extends over 12 amino acids. From germline, CDR1 is SGHRS and CDR2 YFSETQ. The ends lost 4 bases at V and 5 bases at J; junction bases unmatched: 3.

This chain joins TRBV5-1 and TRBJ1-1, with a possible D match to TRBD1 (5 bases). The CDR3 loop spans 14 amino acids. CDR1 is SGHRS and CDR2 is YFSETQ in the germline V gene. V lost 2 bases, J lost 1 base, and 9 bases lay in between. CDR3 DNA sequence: TGCGCCAGCAGCTTCGGTCAGGGGAACACTGAAGCTTTCTTT. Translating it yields CASSFGQGNTEAFF.

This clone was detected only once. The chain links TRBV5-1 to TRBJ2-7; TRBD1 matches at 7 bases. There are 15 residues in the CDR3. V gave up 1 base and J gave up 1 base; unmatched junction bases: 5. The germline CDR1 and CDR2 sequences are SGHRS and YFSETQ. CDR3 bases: TGCGCCAGCAGCTTGACCGGGACAGAATCCTACGAGCAGTACTTC. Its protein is CASSLTGTESYEQYF.

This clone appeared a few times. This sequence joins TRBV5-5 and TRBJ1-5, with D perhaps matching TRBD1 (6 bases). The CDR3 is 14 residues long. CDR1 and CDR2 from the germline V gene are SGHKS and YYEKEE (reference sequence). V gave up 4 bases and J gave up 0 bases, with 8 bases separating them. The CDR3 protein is CASSPGDSNQPQHF. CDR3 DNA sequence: TGTGCCAGCAGCCCAGGGGATAGCAATCAGCCCCAGCATTTT. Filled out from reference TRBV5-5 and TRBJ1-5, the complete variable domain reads DAGVTQSPTHLIKTRGQQVTLRCSPISGHKSVSWYQQVLGQGPQFIFQYYEKEERGRGNFPDRFSARQFPNYSSELNVNALLLGDSALYLCASSPGDSNQPQHFGDGTRLSIL.

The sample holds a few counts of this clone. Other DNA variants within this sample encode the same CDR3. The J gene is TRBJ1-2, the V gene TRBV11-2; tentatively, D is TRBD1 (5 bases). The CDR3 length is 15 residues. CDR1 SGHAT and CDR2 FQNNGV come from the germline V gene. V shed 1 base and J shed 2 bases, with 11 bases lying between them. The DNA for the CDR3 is TGTGCCAGCAGCTTAGTGCGGGGGTGGAACTATGGCTACACCTTC. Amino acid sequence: CASSLVRGWNYGYTF.

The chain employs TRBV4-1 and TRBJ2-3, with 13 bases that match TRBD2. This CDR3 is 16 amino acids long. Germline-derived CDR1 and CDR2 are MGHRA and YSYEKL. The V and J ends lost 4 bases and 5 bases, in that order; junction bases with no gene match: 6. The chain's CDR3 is CASSRLAGGLGDTQYF. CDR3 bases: TGCGCCAGCAGCCGACTAGCGGGAGGATTAGGAGATACGCAGTATTTT.

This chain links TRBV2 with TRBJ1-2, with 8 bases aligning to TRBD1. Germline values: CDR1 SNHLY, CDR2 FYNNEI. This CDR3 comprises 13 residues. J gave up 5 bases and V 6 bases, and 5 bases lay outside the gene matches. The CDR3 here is CASRAGGAYGYTF. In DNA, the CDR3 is TGTGCCAGCAGGGCAGGGGGCGCGTATGGCTACACCTTC.